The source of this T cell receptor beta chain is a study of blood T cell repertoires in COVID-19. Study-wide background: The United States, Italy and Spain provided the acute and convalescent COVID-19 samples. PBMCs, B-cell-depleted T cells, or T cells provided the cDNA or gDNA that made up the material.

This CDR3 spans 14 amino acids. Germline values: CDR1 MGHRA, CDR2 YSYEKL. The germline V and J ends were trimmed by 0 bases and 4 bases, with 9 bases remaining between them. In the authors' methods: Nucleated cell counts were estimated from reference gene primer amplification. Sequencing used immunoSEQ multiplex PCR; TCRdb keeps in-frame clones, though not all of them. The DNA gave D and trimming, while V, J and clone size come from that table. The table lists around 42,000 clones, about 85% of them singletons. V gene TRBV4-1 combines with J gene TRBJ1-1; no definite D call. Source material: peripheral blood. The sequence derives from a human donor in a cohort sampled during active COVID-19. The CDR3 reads CASSQDPEGTEAFF. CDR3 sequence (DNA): TGCGCCAGCAGCCAAGATCCAGAGGGCACTGAAGCTTTCTTT.